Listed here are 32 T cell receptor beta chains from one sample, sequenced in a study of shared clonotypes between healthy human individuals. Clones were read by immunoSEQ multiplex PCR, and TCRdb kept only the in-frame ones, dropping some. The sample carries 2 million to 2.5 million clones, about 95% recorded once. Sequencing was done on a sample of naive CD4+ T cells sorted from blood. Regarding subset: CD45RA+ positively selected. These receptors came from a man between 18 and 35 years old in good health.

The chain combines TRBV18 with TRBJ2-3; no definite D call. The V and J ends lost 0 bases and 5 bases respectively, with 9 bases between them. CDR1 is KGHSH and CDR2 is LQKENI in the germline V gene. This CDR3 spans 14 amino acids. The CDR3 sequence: CASSPPIWQDTQYF. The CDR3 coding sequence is TGTGCCAGCTCACCACCGATCTGGCAAGATACGCAGTATTTT.

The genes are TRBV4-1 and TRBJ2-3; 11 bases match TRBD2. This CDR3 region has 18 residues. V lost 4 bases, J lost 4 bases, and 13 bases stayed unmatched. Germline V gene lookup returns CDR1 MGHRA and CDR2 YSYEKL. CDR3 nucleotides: TGCGCCAGCAGCCTCCGAACAACTAGCGGGAGACCGGCAGATACGCAGTATTTT. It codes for CASSLRTTSGRPADTQYF.

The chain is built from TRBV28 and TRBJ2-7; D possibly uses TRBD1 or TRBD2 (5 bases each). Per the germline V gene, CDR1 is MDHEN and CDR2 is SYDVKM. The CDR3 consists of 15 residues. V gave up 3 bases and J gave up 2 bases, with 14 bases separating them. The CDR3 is CASSFLSVGAYEQYF. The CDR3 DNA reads TGTGCCAGCAGTTTCCTAAGTGTGGGGGCCTACGAGCAGTACTTC.

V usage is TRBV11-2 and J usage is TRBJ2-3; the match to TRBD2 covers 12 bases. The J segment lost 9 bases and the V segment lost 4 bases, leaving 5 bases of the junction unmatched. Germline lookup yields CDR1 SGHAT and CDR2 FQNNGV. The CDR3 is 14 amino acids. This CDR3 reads CASSSGLAGQTQYF. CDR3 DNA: TGTGCCAGCAGCTCGGGACTAGCGGGTCAAACGCAGTATTTT.

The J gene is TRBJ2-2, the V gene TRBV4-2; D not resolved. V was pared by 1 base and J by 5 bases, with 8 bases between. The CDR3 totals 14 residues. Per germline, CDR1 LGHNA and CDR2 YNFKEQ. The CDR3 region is CASSQGVATGELFF. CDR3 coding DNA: TGTGCCAGCAGCCAAGGGGTTGCGACCGGGGAGCTGTTTTTT.

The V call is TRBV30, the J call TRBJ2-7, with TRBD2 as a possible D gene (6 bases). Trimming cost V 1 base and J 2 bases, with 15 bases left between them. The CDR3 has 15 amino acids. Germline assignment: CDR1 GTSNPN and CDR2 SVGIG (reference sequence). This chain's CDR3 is CAWSARPGEPYEQYF. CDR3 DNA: TGTGCCTGGAGTGCCCGGCCGGGGGAACCCTACGAGCAGTACTTC. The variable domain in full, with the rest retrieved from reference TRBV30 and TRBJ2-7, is SQTIHQWPATLVQPVGSPLSLECTVEGTSNPNLYWYRQAAGRGLQLLFYSVGIGQISSEVPQNLSASRPQDRQFILSSKKLLLSDSGFYLCAWSARPGEPYEQYFGPGTRLTVT.

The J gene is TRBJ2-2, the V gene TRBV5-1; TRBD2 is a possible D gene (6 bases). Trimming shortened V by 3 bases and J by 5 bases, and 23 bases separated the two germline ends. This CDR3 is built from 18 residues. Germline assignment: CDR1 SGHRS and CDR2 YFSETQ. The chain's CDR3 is CASSSGANAGSVTGELFF. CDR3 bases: TGCGCCAGCAGCTCGGGTGCGAATGCGGGATCTGTAACCGGGGAGCTGTTTTTT.

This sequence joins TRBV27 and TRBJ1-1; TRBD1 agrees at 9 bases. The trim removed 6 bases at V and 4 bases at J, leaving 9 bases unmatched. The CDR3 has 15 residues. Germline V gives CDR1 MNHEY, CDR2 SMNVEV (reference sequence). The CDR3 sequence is CASRWDRARTTEAFF. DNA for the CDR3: TGTGCCAGCAGGTGGGACAGGGCCCGGACCACTGAAGCTTTCTTT.

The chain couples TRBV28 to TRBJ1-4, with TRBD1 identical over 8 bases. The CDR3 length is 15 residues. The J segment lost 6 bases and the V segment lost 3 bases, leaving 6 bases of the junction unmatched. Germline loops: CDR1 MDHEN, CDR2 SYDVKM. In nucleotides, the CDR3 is TGTGCCAGCAGTTTGTCAGGGGGCCTGGATGAAAAACTGTTTTTT. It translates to CASSLSGGLDEKLFF.

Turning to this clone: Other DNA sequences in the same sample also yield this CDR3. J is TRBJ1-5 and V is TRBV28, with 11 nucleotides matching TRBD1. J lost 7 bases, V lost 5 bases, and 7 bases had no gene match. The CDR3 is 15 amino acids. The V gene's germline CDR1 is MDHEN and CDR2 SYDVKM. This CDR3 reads CASSPPGQGGQPQHF. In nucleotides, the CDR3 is TGTGCCAGCAGTCCTCCGGGACAGGGGGGACAGCCCCAGCATTTT.

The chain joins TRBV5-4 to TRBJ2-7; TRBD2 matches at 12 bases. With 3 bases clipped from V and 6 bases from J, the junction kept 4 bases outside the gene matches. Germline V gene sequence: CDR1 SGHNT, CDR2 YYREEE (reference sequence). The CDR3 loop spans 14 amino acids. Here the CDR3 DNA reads TGTGCCAGCAGCTCTCTAGCGGGGGGGCTCGAGCAGTACTTC. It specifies CASSSLAGGLEQYF.

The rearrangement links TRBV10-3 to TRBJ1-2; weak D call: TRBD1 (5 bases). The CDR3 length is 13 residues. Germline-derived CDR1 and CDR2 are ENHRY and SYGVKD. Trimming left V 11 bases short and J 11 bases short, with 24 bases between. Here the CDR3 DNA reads TGTGCCTCGCTAAGGGACCCTGAGAACCTTTACACCTTC. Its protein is CASLRDPENLYTF.

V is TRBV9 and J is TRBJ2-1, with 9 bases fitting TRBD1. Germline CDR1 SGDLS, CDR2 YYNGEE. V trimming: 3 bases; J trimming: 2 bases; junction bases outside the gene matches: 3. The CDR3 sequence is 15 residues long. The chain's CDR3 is CASSGQGGPYNEQFF. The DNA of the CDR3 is TGTGCCAGCAGCGGACAGGGGGGACCCTACAATGAGCAGTTCTTC.

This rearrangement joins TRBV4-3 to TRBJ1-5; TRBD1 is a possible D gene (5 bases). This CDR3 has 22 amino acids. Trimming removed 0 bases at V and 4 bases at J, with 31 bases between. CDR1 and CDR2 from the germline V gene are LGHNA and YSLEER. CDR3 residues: CASSQDPQDQSDRQIRNQPQHF. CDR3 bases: TGCGCCAGCAGCCAAGATCCCCAAGACCAGAGCGACCGACAGATCCGTAATCAGCCCCAGCATTTT.

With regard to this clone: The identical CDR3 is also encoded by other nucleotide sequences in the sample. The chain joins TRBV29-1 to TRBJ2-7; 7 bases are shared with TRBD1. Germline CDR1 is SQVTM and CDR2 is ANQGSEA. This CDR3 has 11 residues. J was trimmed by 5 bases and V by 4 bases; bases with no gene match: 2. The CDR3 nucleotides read TGCAGCGTTGGAGGGGGCCACGAGCAGTACTTC. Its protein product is CSVGGGHEQYF.

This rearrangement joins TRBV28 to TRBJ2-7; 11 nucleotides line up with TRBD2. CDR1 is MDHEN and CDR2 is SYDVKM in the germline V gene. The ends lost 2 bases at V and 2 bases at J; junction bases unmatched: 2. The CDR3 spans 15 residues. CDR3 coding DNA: TGTGCCAGCAGTTTAGAACTAGCGGGGGCCTACGAGCAGTACTTC. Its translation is CASSLELAGAYEQYF.

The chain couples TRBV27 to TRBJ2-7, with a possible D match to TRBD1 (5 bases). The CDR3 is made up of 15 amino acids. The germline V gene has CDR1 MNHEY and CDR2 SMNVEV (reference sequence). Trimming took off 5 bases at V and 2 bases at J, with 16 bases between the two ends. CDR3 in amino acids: CASSSTGLQAYEQYF. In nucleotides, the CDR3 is TGTGCCAGCAGTAGCACAGGCCTGCAAGCCTACGAGCAGTACTTC.

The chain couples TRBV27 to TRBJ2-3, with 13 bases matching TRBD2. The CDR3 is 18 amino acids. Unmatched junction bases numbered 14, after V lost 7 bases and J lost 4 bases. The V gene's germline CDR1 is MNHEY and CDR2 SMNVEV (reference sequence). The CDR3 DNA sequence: TGTGCCAGCAATGATTTTCGGACTAGCGGGAGTTCAGCAGATACGCAGTATTTT. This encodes CASNDFRTSGSSADTQYF.

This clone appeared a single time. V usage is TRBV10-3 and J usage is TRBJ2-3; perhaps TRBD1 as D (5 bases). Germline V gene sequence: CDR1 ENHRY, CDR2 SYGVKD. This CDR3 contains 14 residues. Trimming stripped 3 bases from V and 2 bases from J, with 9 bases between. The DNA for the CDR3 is TGTGCCATCAGTGAAGACAGCATCACAGATACGCAGTATTTT. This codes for CAISEDSITDTQYF.

The CDR3 here is CASSYSPSPPYEQYF. As DNA, the CDR3 is TGTGCCAGCAGTTACTCTCCTAGCCCGCCCTACGAGCAGTACTTC. The chain employs TRBV6-6 and TRBJ2-7; maybe TRBD2 (5 bases). From germline, CDR1 is MNHNY and CDR2 SVGAGI (reference sequence). V dropped 0 bases and J dropped 2 bases, with 11 bases sitting between them. The CDR3 has 15 residues.

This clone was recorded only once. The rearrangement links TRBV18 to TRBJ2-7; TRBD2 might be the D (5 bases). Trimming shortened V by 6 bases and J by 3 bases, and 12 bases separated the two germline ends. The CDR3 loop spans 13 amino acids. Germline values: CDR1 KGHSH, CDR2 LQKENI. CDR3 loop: CASSQTTNYEQYF. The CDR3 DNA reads TGTGCCAGCTCTCAGACTACTAACTACGAGCAGTACTTC.

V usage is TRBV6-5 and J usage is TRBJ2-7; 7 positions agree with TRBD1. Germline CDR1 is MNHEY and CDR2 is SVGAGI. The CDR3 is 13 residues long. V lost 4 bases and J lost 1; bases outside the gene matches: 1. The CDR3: CASSLGQSYEQYF. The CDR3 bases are TGTGCCAGCAGTTTGGGACAGTCCTACGAGCAGTACTTC.

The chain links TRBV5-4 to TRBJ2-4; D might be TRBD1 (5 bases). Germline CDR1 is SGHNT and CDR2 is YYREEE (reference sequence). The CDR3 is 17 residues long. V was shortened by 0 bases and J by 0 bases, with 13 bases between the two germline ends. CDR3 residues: CASSLAGDSLAKNIQYF. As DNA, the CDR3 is TGTGCCAGCAGCTTGGCGGGTGACAGCCTAGCCAAAAACATTCAGTACTTC.

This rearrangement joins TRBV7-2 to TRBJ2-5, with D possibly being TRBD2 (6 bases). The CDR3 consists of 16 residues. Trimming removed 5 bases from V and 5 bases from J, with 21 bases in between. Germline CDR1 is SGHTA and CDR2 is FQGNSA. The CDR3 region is CASSPRDPNRGETQYF. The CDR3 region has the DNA TGTGCCAGCAGCCCCCGGGACCCGAATCGGGGGGAGACCCAGTACTTC.

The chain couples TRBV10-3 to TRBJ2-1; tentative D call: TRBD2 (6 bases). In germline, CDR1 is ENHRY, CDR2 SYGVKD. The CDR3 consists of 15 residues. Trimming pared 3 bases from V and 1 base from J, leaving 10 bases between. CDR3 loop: CAISDWLASYNEQFF. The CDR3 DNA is TGTGCCATCAGTGACTGGCTAGCGTCCTACAATGAGCAGTTCTTC.

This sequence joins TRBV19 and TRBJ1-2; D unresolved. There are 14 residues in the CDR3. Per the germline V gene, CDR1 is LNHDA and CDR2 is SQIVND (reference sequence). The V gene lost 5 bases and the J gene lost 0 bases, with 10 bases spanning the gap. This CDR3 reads CASSEGSTNYGYTF. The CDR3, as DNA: TGTGCCAGTAGTGAAGGCTCAACTAACTATGGCTACACCTTC. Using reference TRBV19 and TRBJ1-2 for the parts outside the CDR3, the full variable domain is DGGITQSPKYLFRKEGQNVTLSCEQNLNHDAMYWYRQDPGQGLRLIYYSQIVNDFQKGDIAEGYSVSREKKESFPLTVTSAQKNPTAFYLCASSEGSTNYGYTFGSGTRLTVV.

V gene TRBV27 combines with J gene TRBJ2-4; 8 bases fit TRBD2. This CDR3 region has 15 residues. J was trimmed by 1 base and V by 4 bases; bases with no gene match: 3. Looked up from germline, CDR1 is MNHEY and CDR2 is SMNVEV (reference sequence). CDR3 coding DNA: TGTGCCAGCAGTTCCCGGGAGGGGGCCAAAAACATTCAGTACTTC. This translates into CASSSREGAKNIQYF.

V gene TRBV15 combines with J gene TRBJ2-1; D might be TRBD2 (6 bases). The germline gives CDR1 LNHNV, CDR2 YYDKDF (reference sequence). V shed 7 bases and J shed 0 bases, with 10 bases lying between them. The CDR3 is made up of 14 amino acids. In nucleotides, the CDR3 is TGTGCCACCAATGACGGGAGCTCCTACAATGAGCAGTTCTTC. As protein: CATNDGSSYNEQFF.

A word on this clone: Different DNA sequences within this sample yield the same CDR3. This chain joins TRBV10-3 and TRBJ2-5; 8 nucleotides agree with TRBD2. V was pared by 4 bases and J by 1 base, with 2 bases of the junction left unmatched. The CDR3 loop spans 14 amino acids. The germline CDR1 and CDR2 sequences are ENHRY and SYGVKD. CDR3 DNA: TGTGCCATCAGTGCAACTAGCGGCCAAGAGACCCAGTACTTC. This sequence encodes CAISATSGQETQYF.

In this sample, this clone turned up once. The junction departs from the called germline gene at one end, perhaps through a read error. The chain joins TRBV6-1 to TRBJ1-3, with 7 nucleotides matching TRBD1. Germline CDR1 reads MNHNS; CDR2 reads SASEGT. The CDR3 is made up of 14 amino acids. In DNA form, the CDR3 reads TGTGCCAGCACTGAACGACAGGGCGGAAACACCATATATTTT. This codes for CASTERQGGNTIYF.

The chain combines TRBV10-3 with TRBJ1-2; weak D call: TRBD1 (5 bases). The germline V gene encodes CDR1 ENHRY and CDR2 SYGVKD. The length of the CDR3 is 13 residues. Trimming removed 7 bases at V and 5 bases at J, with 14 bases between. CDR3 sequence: CAITSGGAYGYTF. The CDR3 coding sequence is TGTGCCATCACTTCCGGTGGGGCGTATGGCTACACCTTC.

CDR3 in amino acids: CASSLSAGDIYGYTF. The DNA of the CDR3 is TGCGCCAGCAGCTTGAGCGCAGGGGATATCTATGGCTACACCTTC. The chain recombines TRBV5-1 with TRBJ1-2; D perhaps matches TRBD1 (6 bases). The CDR3 loop spans 15 amino acids. Deletions cut 1 base from V and 4 bases from J, with 14 bases between. The germline V gene has CDR1 SGHRS and CDR2 YFSETQ.